The 15 T cell receptor beta chains listed next were all sequenced from one sample in a study of CD8 T cells in Susac syndrome (dated by TCRdb to the late 2010s). Libraries came from the immunoSEQ multiplex PCR assay. RNA was extracted using the RNeasy kit, and roughly 0.45 to 1 microgram was reverse transcribed with random hexamers. The raw public data were reprocessed by TCRdb itself: fastp quality trimming at Q25, MiXCR clonotype calling, in-frame beta chains only. Each CDR3 protein appears once, grouped with its most common genes and DNA. This sample holds fewer than 350,000 distinct CDR3 sequences; roughly 85% were observed only once. The ten largest clones capture roughly 0.21% of the sample. The sample taken for sequencing was CD8+ T cells from PBMCs. The receptors originated from a human donor with multiple sclerosis.

This clonotype has more than one count but fewer than ten. The rearrangement joins TRBV3-1 to TRBJ2-1; D is unresolved. Germline V gene lookup returns CDR1 LGHDT and CDR2 YNNKEL (reference sequence). The CDR3 is 12 amino acids. The V end was cut by 7 bases, the J end by 7 bases, with 11 bases between. The chain's CDR3 is CASTARPNEQFF. CDR3 sequence (DNA): TGTGCCAGCACCGCACGGCCGAATGAGCAGTTCTTC.

This clonotype was seen a handful of times. J is TRBJ2-1 and V is TRBV27, with D uncertain. Trimming took 3 bases from V and 0 from J, leaving 9 bases between them. In germline, CDR1 is MNHEY, CDR2 SMNVEV (reference sequence). The CDR3 consists of 15 residues. CDR3 coding DNA: TGTGCCAGCAGTTTGGGTACGAGCTCCTACAATGAGCAGTTCTTC. This encodes CASSLGTSSYNEQFF.

The chain recombines TRBV4-1 with TRBJ2-2, with D perhaps TRBD1 (5 bases). The V gene lost 3 bases and the J gene lost 6 bases, with 11 bases spanning the gap. This CDR3 has 14 residues. Germline V CDR1 and CDR2: MGHRA, YSYEKL. DNA of the CDR3: TGCGCCAGCAGCCAGGGGCCGCGAGCCGGGGAGCTGTTTTTT. Its protein is CASSQGPRAGELFF.

The chain combines TRBV7-9 with TRBJ1-1, with D tentatively TRBD1 (6 bases). The CDR3 spans 15 residues. In germline, CDR1 is SEHNR, CDR2 FQNEAQ (reference sequence). V was trimmed by 1 base and J by 9 bases, leaving 18 bases between them. The CDR3 DNA reads as TGTGCCAGCAGCTTAGGCGGGGGGGCACAGGAGAAAGCTTTCTTT. Encoded protein: CASSLGGGAQEKAFF.

The chain joins TRBV6-2 or TRBV6-3 to TRBJ2-2; D unresolved. Trimming stripped 8 bases from V and 7 bases from J, with 11 bases between. CDR1 is MNHEY and CDR2 is SVGEGT in the germline V gene. This CDR3 is 12 amino acids long. CDR3 coding DNA: TGTGCCAGCCATCACATCGGCGGGGAGCTGTTTTTT. This sequence encodes CASHHIGGELFF.

The genes are TRBV29-1 and TRBJ1-5; D gene unclear. This CDR3 has 13 amino acids. Germline loops: CDR1 SQVTM, CDR2 ANQGSEA. CDR3 coding DNA: TGCCTCCACGGGCAGCATAGCAATCAGCCCCAGCATTTT. This sequence encodes CLHGQHSNQPQHF.

This clonotype has a single count. This sequence joins TRBV28 and TRBJ2-7; 7 nucleotides agree with TRBD1. Germline V gene data show CDR1 as MDHEN and CDR2 as SYDVKM. V shed 5 bases and J 2 bases; nucleotides not matched to a gene: 9. CDR3 size: 15 residues. The CDR3 reads CASSPPGTVPYEQYF. The CDR3, as DNA: TGTGCCAGCAGTCCTCCCGGGACAGTCCCCTACGAGCAGTACTTC.

The chain employs TRBV28 and TRBJ2-6, with D unclear. With 10 bases removed from V and 0 bases from J, the gap between germline ends came to 10 bases. Germline lookup yields CDR1 MDHEN and CDR2 SYDVKM. CDR3 size: 14 residues. CDR3 in amino acids: CATAPLSGANVLTF. The CDR3 region has the DNA TGTGCCACCGCTCCTCTCTCTGGGGCCAACGTCCTGACTTTC.

The CDR3, as DNA: TGCAGCGAACTTCCCGGACTAGCGGGAGGGGTCTCCTACGAGCAGTACTTC. This sequence encodes CSELPGLAGGVSYEQYF. This chain joins TRBV29-1 and TRBJ2-7; the match to TRBD2 covers 15 bases. The CDR3 length is 17 residues. V lost 7 bases, J lost 0 bases, and 10 bases stayed unmatched. Germline values: CDR1 SQVTM, CDR2 ANQGSEA.

In the case of this clonotype: The final CDR3 position lacks the conserved phenylalanine or tryptophan, pointing to a likely read error. This rearrangement joins TRBV4-3 to TRBJ1-5, with a weak D call TRBD1 (5 bases). Germline V gene sequence: CDR1 LGHNA, CDR2 YSLEER. Trimming removed 5 bases at V and 8 bases at J, with 16 bases between. CDR3 length: 14 residues. As DNA, the CDR3 is TGCGCCAGCAGCTCCGAGAGGGGCGGCGAGCCCCAGCATTCT. Translating it yields CASSSERGGEPQHS.

The rearrangement joins TRBV4-2 to TRBJ2-1; the D is unclear. CDR3 size: 17 residues. The V gene's germline CDR1 is LGHNA and CDR2 YNFKEQ. V was clipped by 3 bases and J by 5 bases, with 20 bases between them. The CDR3 DNA follows: TGTGCCAGCAGCCAGGGAACAAACCTCCTAGGAGACAATGAGCAGTTCTTC. This gives the protein CASSQGTNLLGDNEQFF.

This clonotype appeared once. V is TRBV4-3 and J is TRBJ1-2; perhaps TRBD1 as D (5 bases). The CDR3 sequence is 16 residues long. From germline, CDR1 is LGHNA and CDR2 YSLEER. V was shortened by 0 bases and J by 8 bases, with 19 bases between the two germline ends. DNA of the CDR3: TGCGCCAGCAGCCAAGATACGACAGCTATTGTTGTCGGCTACACCTTC. Its protein is CASSQDTTAIVVGYTF.

V gene TRBV28 combines with J gene TRBJ2-3, with 9 bases aligning to TRBD2. The J segment lost 4 bases and the V segment lost 3 bases, leaving 5 bases of the junction unmatched. This CDR3 spans 15 amino acids. Germline-derived CDR1 and CDR2 are MDHEN and SYDVKM. CDR3 protein: CASSFASGVSDTQYF. Here the CDR3 DNA reads TGTGCCAGCAGTTTCGCTAGCGGGGTCTCAGATACGCAGTATTTT.

The chain joins TRBV29-1 to TRBJ1-2; no clear D gene. V was pared by 5 bases and J by 4 bases, with 5 bases between. Per germline, CDR1 SQVTM and CDR2 ANQGSEA. The CDR3 has 10 residues. DNA for the CDR3: TGCAGCGTTCGAAGCTATGGCTACACCTTC. Translating it yields CSVRSYGYTF.

The rearrangement joins TRBV9 to TRBJ2-7; TRBD2 matches at 9 bases. Germline assignment: CDR1 SGDLS and CDR2 YYNGEE. CDR3 length equals 16 residues. The junction had 9 bases not matched to a gene; V was cut back by 3 bases and J by 2 bases. CDR3 amino acids: CASSEGGASGTYEQYF. The CDR3 DNA sequence: TGTGCCAGCAGCGAGGGGGGGGCTAGCGGGACCTACGAGCAGTACTTC.